This TCR beta chain emerged from a study of blood T cell repertoires in COVID-19. Generated by immunoSEQ multiplex PCR, the TCRdb table keeps only in-frame clones and is missing some. The sample holds about 120,000 clones; 85% to 90% are singletons and the top ten take roughly 29%. V was clipped by 6 bases and J by 7 bases; unmatched bases: 11. The germline gives CDR1 MGHDK, CDR2 SYGVNS. The CDR3 loop spans 16 amino acids. V is TRBV25-1 and J is TRBJ2-1, with 11 bases identical to TRBD2. The clonotype was recovered from a woman in her 70s with acute or convalescent COVID-19. Sequencing used peripheral blood. For the CDR3, the DNA is TGTGCCAGCAGGCCAGCCGGACTAGCGGGCGCGAATGAGCAGTTCTTC. It encodes CASRPAGLAGANEQFF.